Listed here is a single TCR beta chain. Germline V gene lookup returns CDR1 SGHTA and CDR2 FQGNSA. Between the trimmed V and J ends, which lost 4 bases and 5 bases, there was a span of 12 bases. The CDR3 is 13 residues long. This record comes from a study of blood T cell repertoires in COVID-19. Looking at the study overall: Spain, Italy and the United States supplied samples that represented acute and convalescent COVID-19. T cells, B-cell-depleted T cells, or PBMCs supplied cDNA or gDNA.

The assay was immunoSEQ multiplex PCR, and TCRdb's table has in-frame clones only and misses some. The table includes approximately 200,000 clones, around 88% detected once. The sequencing input was peripheral blood. This chain connects TRBV7-2 to TRBJ2-7, with a possible D match to TRBD1 (6 bases). This sequence originates from a woman in her twenties or thirties with acute or convalescent COVID-19. The CDR3 DNA sequence: TGTGCCAGCAGCTGGCGGACAGCCCACGAGCAGTACTTC. Protein product: CASSWRTAHEQYF. The whole variable domain, remainder taken from reference TRBV7-2 and TRBJ2-7, is GAGVSQSPSNKVTEKGKDVELRCDPISGHTALYWYRQSLGQGLEFLIYFQGNSAPDKSGLPSDRFSAERTGGSVSTLTIQRTQQEDSAVYLCASSWRTAHEQYFGPGTRLTVT.